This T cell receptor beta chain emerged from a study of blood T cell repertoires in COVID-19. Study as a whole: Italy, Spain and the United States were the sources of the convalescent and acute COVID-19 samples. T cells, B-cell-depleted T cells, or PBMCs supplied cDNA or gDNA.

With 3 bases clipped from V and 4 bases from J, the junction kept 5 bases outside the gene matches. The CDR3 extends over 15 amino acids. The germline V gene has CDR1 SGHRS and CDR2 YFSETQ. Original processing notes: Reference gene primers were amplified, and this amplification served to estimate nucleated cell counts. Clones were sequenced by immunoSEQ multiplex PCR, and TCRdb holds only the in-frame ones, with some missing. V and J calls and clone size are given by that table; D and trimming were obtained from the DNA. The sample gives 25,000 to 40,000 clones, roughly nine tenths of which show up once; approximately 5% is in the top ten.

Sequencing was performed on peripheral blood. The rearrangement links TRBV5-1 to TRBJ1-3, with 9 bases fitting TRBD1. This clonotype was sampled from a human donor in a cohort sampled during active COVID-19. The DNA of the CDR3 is TGCGCCAGCAGCTCCTGGACAGGGGCAGGAAACACCATATATTTT. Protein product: CASSSWTGAGNTIYF.